Shown below are 31 T cell receptor beta chains from a single sample sequenced in a study of blood T cells in healthy people across ages. The second PCR ran about 6 to 12 cycles with a sample-barcoded 5' primer and J-beta primers. Each CDR3 protein is one row after TCRdb ran MiXCR on the 5' RACE reads. The sample has around 800,000 distinct CDR3 sequences, around 45% seen once. Sequenced material: blood. The receptors stem from an older man in good health.

The chain recombines TRBV20-1 with TRBJ2-1; 7 nucleotides match TRBD2. Trimming cost V 4 bases and J 1 base; bases outside gene matches: 7. CDR1 is DFQATT, CDR2 SNEGSKA, per germline (reference sequence). The CDR3 spans 15 residues. This chain's CDR3 is CSAIPGRVSYNEQFF. CDR3 DNA: TGCAGTGCTATCCCAGGGAGGGTGTCCTACAATGAGCAGTTCTTC.

J is TRBJ2-1 and V is TRBV5-4, with TRBD2 matching 10 bases. This CDR3 spans 15 amino acids. Germline V gene sequence: CDR1 SGHNT, CDR2 YYREEE (reference sequence). J gave up 4 bases and V 5 bases, and 6 bases lay outside the gene matches. This CDR3 reads CASRLLAGEYNEQFF. The DNA for the CDR3 is TGTGCCAGCAGATTGCTAGCGGGAGAATACAATGAGCAGTTCTTC.

A word on this clonotype: The junction shows a germline mismatch at one end, possibly a read error. The chain is built from TRBV28 and TRBJ2-1, with TRBD1 matching 7 bases. The germline V gene has CDR1 MDHEN and CDR2 SYDVKM. CDR3 length equals 15 residues. The CDR3 DNA is TGTGCCGGCAGTTTAATGACAGGGAGCGCCAATGAGCAGTTCTTC. The encoded protein is CAGSLMTGSANEQFF.

The chain has TRBV5-1 and TRBJ1-4, with D unclear. The V gene's germline CDR1 is SGHRS and CDR2 YFSETQ. Trimming shortened V by 4 bases and J by 7 bases, and 17 bases separated the two germline ends. This CDR3 spans 15 amino acids. CDR3 in amino acids: CASSPLGGLTEKLFF. Written as DNA, the CDR3 is TGCGCCAGCAGCCCTTTGGGCGGGCTGACTGAAAAACTGTTTTTT.

The V and J genes are TRBV5-6 and TRBJ2-4; 7 nucleotides match TRBD1. Germline CDR1 is SGHDT and CDR2 is YYEEEE. This CDR3 comprises 20 residues. The V gene end was trimmed by 5 bases and the J gene end by 2 bases; junction bases not matched to a gene: 22. The CDR3, as DNA: TGTGCCAGCAGGGTCCTATCCCCGCGCCAACAGGGGCCCACCAAAAACATTCAGTACTTC. Translating it yields CASRVLSPRQQGPTKNIQYF.

The J gene is TRBJ2-3, the V gene TRBV20-1, with TRBD2 matching 8 bases. V was clipped by 7 bases and J by 0 bases; unmatched bases: 12. The CDR3 covers 16 residues. Germline assignment: CDR1 DFQATT and CDR2 SNEGSKA (reference sequence). Written as DNA, the CDR3 is TGCAGTGTTATAGGGGCTAGCGGGCTTAGCACAGATACGCAGTATTTT. Translation gives CSVIGASGLSTDTQYF.

J is TRBJ2-1 and V is TRBV5-5; 11 nucleotides line up with TRBD2. The germline gives CDR1 SGHKS, CDR2 YYEKEE (reference sequence). This CDR3 region has 15 residues. V shed 4 bases and J 8 bases; nucleotides not matched to a gene: 8. CDR3 sequence reads: CASSQTLAGGDEQFF. Here the CDR3 DNA reads TGTGCCAGCAGCCAGACCCTAGCGGGAGGCGATGAGCAGTTCTTC.

The chain is built from TRBV18 and TRBJ2-7, with 11 positions matching TRBD2. The germline gives CDR1 KGHSH, CDR2 LQKENI. J was trimmed by 3 bases and V by 3 bases; bases with no gene match: 4. The CDR3 runs to 15 residues. CDR3 amino acids: CASSPSTSGNYEQYF. The CDR3 DNA reads as TGTGCCAGCTCACCGTCGACTAGCGGGAACTACGAGCAGTACTTC.

The V gene is TRBV5-1, the J gene TRBJ2-5, with D perhaps TRBD2 (5 bases). This CDR3 comprises 15 residues. CDR1 is SGHRS and CDR2 is YFSETQ in the germline V gene. The V and J ends lost 3 bases and 2 bases respectively, with 14 bases between them. CDR3 in DNA: TGCGCCAGCAGCTCGGGATACCTCGCTCAAGAGACCCAGTACTTC. This codes for CASSSGYLAQETQYF.

The rearrangement joins TRBV5-1 to TRBJ2-3, with D unclear. Per the germline V gene, CDR1 is SGHRS and CDR2 is YFSETQ. V shed 4 bases and J shed 0 bases, with 15 bases lying between them. The CDR3 extends over 16 amino acids. CDR3 DNA: TGCGCCAGCAGCAGAAACGCCTTACTTAGCACAGATACGCAGTATTTT. Amino acids: CASSRNALLSTDTQYF.

V and J are TRBV29-1 and TRBJ2-7, with 8 nucleotides matching TRBD1. The CDR3 is 15 amino acids. V was clipped by 0 bases and J by 1 base; unmatched bases: 5. Germline V gene sequence: CDR1 SQVTM, CDR2 ANQGSEA. The CDR3: CSVEDLTGGSYEQYF. CDR3 sequence (DNA): TGCAGCGTTGAAGATCTAACAGGGGGTTCCTACGAGCAGTACTTC.

This clonotype was seen a few times. The V gene is TRBV4-3, the J gene TRBJ2-7; 7 nucleotides line up with TRBD1. This CDR3 contains 16 residues. Germline CDR1 and CDR2: LGHNA and YSLEER. V lost 3 bases, J lost 0 bases, and 8 bases stayed unmatched. This CDR3 is CASSQYTGAGSYEQYF. The CDR3 nucleotides are TGCGCCAGCAGCCAGTATACAGGGGCTGGCTCCTACGAGCAGTACTTC.

With respect to this clonotype: Sequence at one end of the junction differs from germline and may be a read error. V usage is TRBV10-3 and J usage is TRBJ1-1; perhaps TRBD1 as D (5 bases). Germline V gene data show CDR1 as ENHRY and CDR2 as SYGVKD. The CDR3 extends over 12 amino acids. CDR3 in amino acids: CAFSEGPGTAFF. The CDR3 DNA reads as TGTGCCTTCAGTGAGGGGCCAGGAACCGCTTTCTTT.

This clonotype occurred many times. This chain connects TRBV2 to TRBJ2-1; D not certain. Germline V gene sequence: CDR1 SNHLY, CDR2 FYNNEI. This CDR3 is 12 amino acids long. The V and J ends lost 4 bases and 2 bases respectively, with 3 bases between them. The CDR3 loop is CASSAAYNEQFF. In DNA, the CDR3 is TGTGCCAGCAGTGCGGCCTACAATGAGCAGTTCTTC.

V usage is TRBV5-1 and J usage is TRBJ2-1; D unclear. Germline-derived CDR1 and CDR2 are SGHRS and YFSETQ. V was cut by 3 bases and J by 0 bases, with 16 bases left in between. The CDR3 loop spans 17 amino acids. CDR3 bases: TGCGCCAGCAGCTCGGCAACTGGGTTTAGCTCCTACAATGAGCAGTTCTTC. This codes for CASSSATGFSSYNEQFF.

The chain links TRBV6-4 to TRBJ1-1, with D unresolved. Germline values: CDR1 MRHNA, CDR2 SNTAGT. With 9 bases removed from V and 1 base from J, the gap between germline ends came to 0 bases. This CDR3 comprises 9 residues. Here the CDR3 DNA reads TGTGCCAGGAACACTGAAGCTTTCTTT. Translation gives CARNTEAFF.

The V call is TRBV20-1, the J call TRBJ2-3; D gene ambiguous. Germline assignment: CDR1 DFQATT and CDR2 SNEGSKA (reference sequence). This CDR3 region has 15 residues. V was shortened by 0 bases and J by 0 bases, with 10 bases between the two germline ends. The CDR3 DNA reads as TGCAGTGCTAGAGATGGGCGACCTAGCACAGATACGCAGTATTTT. Translating gives CSARDGRPSTDTQYF.

This clonotype was found a few times. The rearrangement joins TRBV11-2 to TRBJ2-2; 8 bases are shared with TRBD2. V was clipped by 5 bases and J by 4 bases; unmatched bases: 6. Germline lookup yields CDR1 SGHAT and CDR2 FQNNGV. The CDR3 is 15 amino acids. DNA for the CDR3: TGTGCCAGCAGCCCGGGACTAGTAAGCACCGGGGAGCTGTTTTTT. Its protein product is CASSPGLVSTGELFF.

CDR3 sequence (DNA): TGTGCCAGCAGCTTGGAGACAGGCCGCGGTGAAAAACTGTTTTTT. Its translation: CASSLETGRGEKLFF. This chain uses TRBV11-2 with TRBJ1-4, with D maybe TRBD1 (6 bases). CDR1 is SGHAT and CDR2 is FQNNGV in the germline V gene. Deletions cut 3 bases from V and 7 bases from J, with 15 bases between. The CDR3 length is 15 residues.

In this sample, this clonotype turned up a few times. The V gene is TRBV7-9, the J gene TRBJ2-6, with D unresolved. CDR3 length: 15 residues. V lost 2 bases and J lost 3, with 8 bases in between. CDR1 is SEHNR and CDR2 is FQNEAQ in the germline V gene (reference sequence). CDR3 residues: CASSLRSGGANVLTF. In DNA, the CDR3 is TGTGCCAGCAGCTTAAGATCGGGTGGGGCCAACGTCCTGACTTTC.

This clonotype has ten or more counts. This chain joins TRBV6-5 and TRBJ2-1; a possible D gene is TRBD2 (6 bases). Germline V gene lookup returns CDR1 MNHEY and CDR2 SVGAGI. The CDR3 totals 14 residues. V gave up 6 bases and J gave up 7 bases, with 16 bases separating them. The CDR3 spells CASSPLAYVNEQFF. Written as DNA, the CDR3 is TGTGCCAGCAGCCCACTAGCTTACGTGAATGAGCAGTTCTTC.

The chain combines TRBV20-1 with TRBJ1-1; D might be TRBD1 (5 bases). Germline lookup yields CDR1 DFQATT and CDR2 SNEGSKA (reference sequence). V was shortened by 1 base and J by 5 bases, with 14 bases between the two germline ends. The length of the CDR3 is 14 residues. CDR3 DNA: TGCAGTGCTAGAGCAATGGGGGTAGGGACTGAAGCTTTCTTT. This translates into CSARAMGVGTEAFF.

The table lists this clonotype with a few counts. This may arise from a read error, as a much more abundant clone is one base away. The chain carries TRBV25-1 and TRBJ2-7, with D tentatively TRBD1 (6 bases). CDR1 and CDR2 (germline): MGHDK, SYGVNS. This CDR3 has 12 residues. The CDR3 sequence: CVSSEQGYEQYF. Written as DNA, the CDR3 is TGTGTCAGCAGTGAACAGGGATACGAGCAGTACTTC.

Only a few counts were recorded for this clonotype. J is TRBJ2-7 and V is TRBV4-2, with D maybe TRBD2 (6 bases). The V end was cut by 1 base, the J end by 0 bases, with 10 bases between. The germline gives CDR1 LGHNA, CDR2 YNFKEQ. There are 15 residues in the CDR3. The CDR3 sequence is CASSQAGVASYEQYF. As DNA, the CDR3 is TGTGCCAGCAGCCAAGCGGGAGTTGCCTCCTACGAGCAGTACTTC.

The chain carries TRBV27 and TRBJ2-7; 10 positions match TRBD2. This CDR3 contains 16 residues. Germline V gene data show CDR1 as MNHEY and CDR2 as SMNVEV (reference sequence). The V gene end was trimmed by 4 bases and the J gene end by 0 bases; junction bases not matched to a gene: 6. The CDR3 coding sequence is TGTGCCAGCAGTTCCCACGGGACTAGCGACTCCTACGAGCAGTACTTC. Translating it yields CASSSHGTSDSYEQYF.

Concerning this clonotype itself: This may be a read error, as it is one base from a much larger clone. The chain employs TRBV10-3 and TRBJ2-1; D is unresolved. The assigned J gene may be wrong: the sequence end matches TRBJ2-7 better. CDR1 and CDR2 from the germline V gene are ENHRY and SYGVKD. The CDR3 has 15 residues. The CDR3 protein is CAISESIGAYNEQYF. CDR3 nucleotides: TGTGCCATCAGTGAGTCGATCGGAGCATACAATGAGCAGTACTTC.

The V and J genes are TRBV7-2 and TRBJ2-2; 8 bases align to TRBD2. This CDR3 contains 15 residues. J gave up 1 base and V 7 bases, and 5 bases lay outside the gene matches. The germline V gene encodes CDR1 SGHTA and CDR2 FQGNSA. The CDR3 loop is CASNPSGLNTGELFF. The CDR3 DNA follows: TGTGCCAGCAACCCTAGCGGGTTGAACACCGGGGAGCTGTTTTTT.

The chain has TRBV28 and TRBJ2-7; possible D gene TRBD2, 6 bases. This CDR3 is 15 amino acids long. Germline V CDR1 and CDR2: MDHEN, SYDVKM. V lost 2 bases and J lost 5, with 16 bases in between. CDR3 DNA sequence: TGTGCCAGCAGTTTACTACAGGCGGGGCTCCACGAGCAGTACTTC. This sequence encodes CASSLLQAGLHEQYF.

V usage is TRBV21-1 and J usage is TRBJ2-7; TRBD2 was called by the table and not checked on the DNA. TRBV21-1 is annotated as a pseudogene. The CDR3 contains 17 residues. CDR3 nucleotide sequence: TGTGCCAGCAGCGTCCCGATAGGGGTTTATTTTCCCTACGAGCAGTACTTC. Translated: CASSVPIGVYFPYEQYF.

The chain employs TRBV6-1 and TRBJ1-1, with TRBD1 identical over 11 bases. Germline V gene sequence: CDR1 MNHNS, CDR2 SASEGT. Trimming took 2 bases from V and 2 from J; bases not matched to a gene: 16. The CDR3 spans 20 residues. The CDR3 DNA is TGTGCCAGCAGTGAAATCTATCTGGTCGGGACAGGGGGATTAAACACTGAAGCTTTCTTT. Its translation: CASSEIYLVGTGGLNTEAFF.

CDR3 in DNA: TGTGCCAGCAGTTTTGGGGGAGAGAGTAGAGAGACCCAGTACTTC. Its translation is CASSFGGESRETQYF. The chain combines TRBV12-3 or TRBV12-4 with TRBJ2-5; perhaps D is TRBD1 or TRBD2 (5 bases each). Between the trimmed V and J ends, which lost 3 bases and 4 bases, there was a span of 15 bases. This CDR3 is 15 amino acids long.